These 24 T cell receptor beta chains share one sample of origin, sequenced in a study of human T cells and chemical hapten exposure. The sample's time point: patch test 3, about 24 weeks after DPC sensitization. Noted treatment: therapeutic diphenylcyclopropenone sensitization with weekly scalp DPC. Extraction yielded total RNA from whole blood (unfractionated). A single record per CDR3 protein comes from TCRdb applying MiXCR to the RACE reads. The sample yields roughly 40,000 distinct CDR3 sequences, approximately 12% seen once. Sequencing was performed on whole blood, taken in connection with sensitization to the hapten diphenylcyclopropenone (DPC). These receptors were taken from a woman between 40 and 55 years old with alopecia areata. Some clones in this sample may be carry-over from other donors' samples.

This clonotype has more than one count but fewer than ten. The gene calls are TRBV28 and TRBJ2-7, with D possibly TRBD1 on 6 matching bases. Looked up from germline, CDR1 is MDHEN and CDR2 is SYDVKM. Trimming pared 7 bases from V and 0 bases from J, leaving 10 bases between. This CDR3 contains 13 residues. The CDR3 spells CASTQGPSYEQYF. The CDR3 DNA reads TGTGCCAGCACACAGGGCCCCTCCTACGAGCAGTACTTC.

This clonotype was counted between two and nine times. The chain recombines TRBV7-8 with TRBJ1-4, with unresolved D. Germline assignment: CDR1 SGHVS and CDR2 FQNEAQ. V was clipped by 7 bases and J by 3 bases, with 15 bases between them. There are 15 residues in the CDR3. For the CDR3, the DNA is TGTGCCAGCACCCCGACTAGCAGGTCTAATGAAAAACTGTTTTTT. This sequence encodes CASTPTSRSNEKLFF.

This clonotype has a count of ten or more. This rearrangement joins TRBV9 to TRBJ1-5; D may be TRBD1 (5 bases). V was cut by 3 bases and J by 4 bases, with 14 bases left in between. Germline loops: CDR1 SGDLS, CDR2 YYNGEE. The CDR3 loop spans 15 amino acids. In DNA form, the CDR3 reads TGTGCCAGCAGCGAGGGGAGTTTGGCAAATCAGCCCCAGCATTTT. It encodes CASSEGSLANQPQHF.

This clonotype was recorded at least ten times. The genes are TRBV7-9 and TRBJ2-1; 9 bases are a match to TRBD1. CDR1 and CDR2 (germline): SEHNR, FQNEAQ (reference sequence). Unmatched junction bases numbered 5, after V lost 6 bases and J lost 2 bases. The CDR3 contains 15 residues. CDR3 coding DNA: TGTGCCAGCAGAACAGGGGGCAGCGCCTACAATGAGCAGTTCTTC. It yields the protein CASRTGGSAYNEQFF.

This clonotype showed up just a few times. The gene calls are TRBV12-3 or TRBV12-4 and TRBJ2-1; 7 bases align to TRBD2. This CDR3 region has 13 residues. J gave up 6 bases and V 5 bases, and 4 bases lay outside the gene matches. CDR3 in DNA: TGTGCCAGCAGTACCGGGACTACCAATGAGCAGTTCTTC. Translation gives CASSTGTTNEQFF.

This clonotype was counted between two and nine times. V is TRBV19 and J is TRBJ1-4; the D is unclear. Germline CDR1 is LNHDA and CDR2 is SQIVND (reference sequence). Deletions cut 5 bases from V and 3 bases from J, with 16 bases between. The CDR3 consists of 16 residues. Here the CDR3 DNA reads TGTGCCAGTAGTTCATCTTGGGCGCGAGCTAATGAAAAACTGTTTTTT. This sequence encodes CASSSSWARANEKLFF.

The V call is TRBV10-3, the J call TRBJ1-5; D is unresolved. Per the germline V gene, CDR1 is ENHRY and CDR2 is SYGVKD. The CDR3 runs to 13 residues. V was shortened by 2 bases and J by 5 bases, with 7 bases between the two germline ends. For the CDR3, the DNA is TGTGCCATCAGTGAGGGAAGAGATCAGCCCCAGCATTTT. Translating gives CAISEGRDQPQHF.

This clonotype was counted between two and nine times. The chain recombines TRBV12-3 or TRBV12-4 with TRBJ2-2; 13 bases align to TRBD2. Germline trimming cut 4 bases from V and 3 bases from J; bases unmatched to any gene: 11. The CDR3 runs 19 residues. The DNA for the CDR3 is TGTGCCAGCAGTTCCCAAAGGACTAGCGGGAGCCTGGACACCGGGGAGCTGTTTTTT. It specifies CASSSQRTSGSLDTGELFF.

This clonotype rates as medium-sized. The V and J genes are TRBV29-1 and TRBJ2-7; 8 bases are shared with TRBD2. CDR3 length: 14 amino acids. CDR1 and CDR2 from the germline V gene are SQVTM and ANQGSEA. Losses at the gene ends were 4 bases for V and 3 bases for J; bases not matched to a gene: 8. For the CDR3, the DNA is TGCAGCGTTGTTGACGGGAGGGCCGACTACGAGCAGTACTTC. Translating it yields CSVVDGRADYEQYF.

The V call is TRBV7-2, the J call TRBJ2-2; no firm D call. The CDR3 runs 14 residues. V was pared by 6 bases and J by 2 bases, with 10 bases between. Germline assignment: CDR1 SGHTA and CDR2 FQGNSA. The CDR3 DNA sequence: TGTGCCAGCAGTGAGCAGGTTAACACCGGGGAGCTGTTTTTT. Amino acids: CASSEQVNTGELFF.

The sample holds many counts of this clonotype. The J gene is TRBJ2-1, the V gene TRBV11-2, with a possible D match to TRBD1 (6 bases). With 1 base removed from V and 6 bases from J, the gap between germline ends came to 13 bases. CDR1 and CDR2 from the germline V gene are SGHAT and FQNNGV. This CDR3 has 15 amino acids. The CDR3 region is CASSLGGSRGNEQFF. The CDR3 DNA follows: TGTGCCAGCAGCTTAGGTGGGAGCAGGGGCAATGAGCAGTTCTTC.

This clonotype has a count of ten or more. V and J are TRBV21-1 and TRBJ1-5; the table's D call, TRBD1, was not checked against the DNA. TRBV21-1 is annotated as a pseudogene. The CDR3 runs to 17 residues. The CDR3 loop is CASSKDRRDYSNQPQHF. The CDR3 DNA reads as TGTGCCAGCAGCAAAGATCGACGGGATTATAGCAATCAGCCCCAGCATTTT.

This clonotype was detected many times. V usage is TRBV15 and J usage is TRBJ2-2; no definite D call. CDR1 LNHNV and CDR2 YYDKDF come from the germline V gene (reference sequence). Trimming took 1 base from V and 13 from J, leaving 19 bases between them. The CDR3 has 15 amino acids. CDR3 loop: CATSRGGLLTGGLFF. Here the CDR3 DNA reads TGTGCCACCAGCAGAGGAGGTCTCTTGACGGGTGGGCTGTTTTTT.

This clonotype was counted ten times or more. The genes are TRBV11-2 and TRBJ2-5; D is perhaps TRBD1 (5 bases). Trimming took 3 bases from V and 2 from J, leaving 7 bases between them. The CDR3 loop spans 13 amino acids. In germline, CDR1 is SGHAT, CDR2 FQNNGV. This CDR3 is CASSLGRQETQYF. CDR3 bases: TGTGCCAGCAGCTTGGGGCGTCAAGAGACCCAGTACTTC.

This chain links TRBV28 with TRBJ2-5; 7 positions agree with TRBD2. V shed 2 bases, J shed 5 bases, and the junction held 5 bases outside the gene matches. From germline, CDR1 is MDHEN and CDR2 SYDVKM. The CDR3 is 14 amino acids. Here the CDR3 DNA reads TGTGCCAGCAGTTTAGGGACTAATGGGGAGACCCAGTACTTC. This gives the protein CASSLGTNGETQYF.

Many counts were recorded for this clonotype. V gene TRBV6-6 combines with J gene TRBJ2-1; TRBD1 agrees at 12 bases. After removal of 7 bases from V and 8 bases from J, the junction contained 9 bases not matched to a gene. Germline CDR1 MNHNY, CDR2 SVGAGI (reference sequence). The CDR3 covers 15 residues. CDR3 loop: CASTSRDRGRDEQFF. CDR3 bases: TGTGCCAGCACCTCTCGGGACAGGGGGCGGGATGAGCAGTTCTTC.

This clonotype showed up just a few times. The CDR3 sequence: CSVPKDSEAFF. The CDR3 DNA is TGCAGCGTACCAAAGGACAGTGAAGCTTTCTTT. The rearrangement joins TRBV29-1 to TRBJ1-1, with D possibly TRBD1 on 6 matching bases. V lost 6 bases to trimming and J lost 7 bases, with 12 bases between them. CDR1 and CDR2 (germline): SQVTM, ANQGSEA. This CDR3 has 11 amino acids.

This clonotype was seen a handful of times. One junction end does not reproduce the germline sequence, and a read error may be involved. For the CDR3, the DNA is TGTGCCAGCAGCGAAGGTGGGACGTCCAATGAGCAGTTCTTC. This codes for CASSEGGTSNEQFF. This rearrangement joins TRBV6-1 to TRBJ2-1, with D tentatively TRBD1 or TRBD2 (5 bases each). The CDR3 covers 14 residues. CDR1 and CDR2 from the germline V gene are MNHNS and SASEGT.

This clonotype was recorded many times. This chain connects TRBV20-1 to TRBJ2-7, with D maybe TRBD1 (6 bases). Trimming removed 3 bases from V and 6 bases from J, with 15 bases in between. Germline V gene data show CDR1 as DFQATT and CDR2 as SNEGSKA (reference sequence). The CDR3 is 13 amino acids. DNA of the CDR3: TGCAGTGCTAGTGGGACATACCCCCGCGAGCAGTACTTC. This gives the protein CSASGTYPREQYF.

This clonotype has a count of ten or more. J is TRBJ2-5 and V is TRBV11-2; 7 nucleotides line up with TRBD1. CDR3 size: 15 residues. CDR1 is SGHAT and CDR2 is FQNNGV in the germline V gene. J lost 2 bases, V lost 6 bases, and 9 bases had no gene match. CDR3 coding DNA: TGTGCCAGCAGTTCGACAGGGACGCCACAAGAGACCCAGTACTTC. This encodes CASSSTGTPQETQYF. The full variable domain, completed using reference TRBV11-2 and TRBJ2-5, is EAGVAQSPRYKIIEKRQSVAFWCNPISGHATLYWYQQILGQGPKLLIQFQNNGVVDDSQLPKDRFSAERLKGVDSTLKIQPAKLEDSAVYLCASSSTGTPQETQYFGPGTRLLVL.

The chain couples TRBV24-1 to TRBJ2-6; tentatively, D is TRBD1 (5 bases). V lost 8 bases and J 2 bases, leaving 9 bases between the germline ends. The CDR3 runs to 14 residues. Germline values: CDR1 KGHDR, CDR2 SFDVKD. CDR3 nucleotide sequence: TGTGCCACCAATAAGGGGCCTGGGGCCAACGTCCTGACTTTC. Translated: CATNKGPGANVLTF.

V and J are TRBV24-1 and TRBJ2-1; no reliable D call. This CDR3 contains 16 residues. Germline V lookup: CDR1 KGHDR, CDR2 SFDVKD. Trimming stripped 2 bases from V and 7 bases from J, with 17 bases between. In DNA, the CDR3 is TGTGCCACCAGTGATTCAGAGTACCGGTACATGAATGAGCAGTTCTTC. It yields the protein CATSDSEYRYMNEQFF.

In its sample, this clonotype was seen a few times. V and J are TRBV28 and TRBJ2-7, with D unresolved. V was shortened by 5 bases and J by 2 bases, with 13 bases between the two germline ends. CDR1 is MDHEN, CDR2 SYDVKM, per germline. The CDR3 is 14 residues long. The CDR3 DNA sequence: TGTGCCAGCAGTCCATTCAGAGATACCTACGAGCAGTACTTC. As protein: CASSPFRDTYEQYF.

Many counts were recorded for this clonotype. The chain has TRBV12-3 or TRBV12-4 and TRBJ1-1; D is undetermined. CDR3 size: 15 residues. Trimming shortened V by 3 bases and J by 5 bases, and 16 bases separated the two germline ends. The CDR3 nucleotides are TGTGCCAGCAGTTTGGACGATTGGAGCGGAACTGAAGCTTTCTTT. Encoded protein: CASSLDDWSGTEAFF.